The sequence of this T cell receptor beta chain was determined in a study of shared clonotypes between healthy human individuals. Trimming removed 6 bases from V and 4 bases from J, with 12 bases in between. The CDR3 is made up of 13 amino acids. Germline CDR1 MNHNS, CDR2 SASEGT. CD8 cells classed as naive were CD45RO-negative and positively selected for CCR7, excluding terminally differentiated effector memory CD45RA+ cells. Assay used: immunoSEQ multiplex PCR; TCRdb lists only in-frame clones, some missing. The sample lists approximately 2,000,000 clones; around 95% were seen once. Notes on the study in general: Non-shared clonotypes had lower generation probabilities than clonotypes shared by all four sorted-subset donors.

As concerns this clone: Antigen: not known.

The sequenced material came from naive CD8+ T cells from PBMCs. The chain has TRBV6-1 and TRBJ1-1, with D unclear. This receptor was taken from a man aged 18 to 29 in good health. Some clones in this sample may be carry-over from other donors' samples. The CDR3 coding sequence is TGTGCCAGCAGCCCAGGTTGGGGCACTGAAGCTTTCTTT. Residues: CASSPGWGTEAFF.